Shown below are 3 T cell receptor beta chains from a single sample sequenced in a study of T-cell memory formation after mild COVID-19. TCRdb recomputed calls from the 5' RACE reads with MiXCR, one row per CDR3 protein. The sample lists fewer than 700,000 distinct CDR3 sequences; more than 15% were seen once. The sample consisted of PBMCs or a T cell subset sorted from them (not recorded which). The receptors originated from an adult woman who had mild COVID-19 (a few samples of this study predate the infection). Cell type and time point are not known.

This clonotype was seen more than once but under ten times. This rearrangement joins TRBV7-9 to TRBJ1-1; TRBD1 agrees at 8 bases. CDR1 SEHNR and CDR2 FQNEAQ come from the germline V gene (reference sequence). The V segment lost 7 bases and the J segment 0 bases; nucleotides outside the gene matches: 4. The CDR3 covers 14 residues. CDR3 region: CASILTGVNTEAFF. DNA for the CDR3: TGTGCCAGCATCCTGACAGGGGTGAACACTGAAGCTTTCTTT.

This chain connects TRBV7-8 to TRBJ2-7; 8 nucleotides agree with TRBD1. V lost 5 bases, J lost 2 bases, and 11 bases stayed unmatched. The CDR3 has 16 amino acids. CDR1 and CDR2 from the germline V gene are SGHVS and FQNEAQ. The CDR3 sequence is CASSPTLGQATYEQYF. The CDR3 region has the DNA TGTGCCAGCAGCCCGACCCTGGGACAGGCCACCTACGAGCAGTACTTC.

This clonotype was seen more than once but under ten times. This chain uses TRBV20-1 with TRBJ2-7; tentative D call: TRBD2 (5 bases). This CDR3 is 15 amino acids long. V dropped 5 bases and J dropped 4 bases, with 21 bases sitting between them. Per germline, CDR1 DFQATT and CDR2 SNEGSKA (reference sequence). CDR3 in amino acids: CSAPKPQAGSYEQYF. In nucleotides, the CDR3 is TGCAGTGCTCCCAAGCCCCAGGCGGGCTCTTACGAGCAGTACTTC.